The rows below give T cell receptor beta chains drawn from one sample of a study of OX40 agonist ivuxolimab in advanced cancers. Profiling relied on immunoSEQ multiplex PCR, and the TCRdb table lists in-frame clones only, not all of them. This sample yields 98,000 or so clones, of which around nine tenths are seen a single time; around 0.82% belongs to the top ten. Source: CD4+ or CD8+ T cells sorted from blood, taken in a trial of the OX40 agonist ivuxolimab. The receptors were sampled from an adult with an advanced solid tumor such as melanoma, head and neck, liver or kidney cancer. CDR3s include the opening cysteine and the closing phenylalanine or tryptophan. Fields, in order: CDR3 protein, CDR3 DNA, CDR3 length, V gene, D gene, J gene, clone size. D genes are given only for firm matches. For some rows the clone size is stated as once, few or many, or as a class when expanded; others skip it.

cdr3_aa: CASSLKGSTDTQYF
cdr3_nt: TGTGCCAGCAGCTTGAAGGGGAGCACAGATACGCAGTATTTT
cdr3_length: 14
v_call: TRBV5-4
d_call: -
j_call: TRBJ2-3
clone_size: -

cdr3_aa: CASSPGQGLGEAFF
cdr3_nt: TGTGCCAGCAGCCCCGGACAGGGGTTGGGTGAAGCTTTCTTT
cdr3_length: 14
v_call: TRBV5-6
d_call: TRBD1
j_call: TRBJ1-1
clone_size: once

cdr3_aa: CASRRDWDYEQYF
cdr3_nt: TGTGCCAGCAGACGTGACTGGGACTACGAGCAGTACTTC
cdr3_length: 13
v_call: TRBV7-9
d_call: -
j_call: TRBJ2-7
clone_size: -

cdr3_aa: CASRDSSRGTEAFF
cdr3_nt: TGTGCCAGCCGGGACTCCTCCAGGGGCACTGAAGCTTTCTTT
cdr3_length: 14
v_call: TRBV6-4
d_call: -
j_call: TRBJ1-1
clone_size: -

cdr3_aa: CAWSVQGLEQYF
cdr3_nt: TGTGCCTGGAGTGTACAGGGTCTGGAGCAGTACTTC
cdr3_length: 12
v_call: TRBV30
d_call: -
j_call: TRBJ2-7
clone_size: -

cdr3_aa: CASSLATGGYGYTF
cdr3_nt: TGCGCCAGCAGCTTGGCGACAGGGGGATACGGCTACACCTTC
cdr3_length: 14
v_call: TRBV5-1
d_call: TRBD1
j_call: TRBJ1-2
clone_size: -

cdr3_aa: CASSVESGRVIQETQYF
cdr3_nt: TGTGCCAGCAGCGTAGAAAGCGGGAGGGTTATACAAGAGACCCAGTACTTC
cdr3_length: 17
v_call: TRBV9
d_call: TRBD2
j_call: TRBJ2-5
clone_size: -

cdr3_aa: CASSLGGNANEKLFF
cdr3_nt: TGCGCCAGCAGCTTGGGGGGGAATGCTAATGAAAAACTGTTTTTT
cdr3_length: 15
v_call: TRBV5-1
d_call: -
j_call: TRBJ1-4
clone_size: -

cdr3_aa: CASSLTQKDEQFF
cdr3_nt: TGTGCCAGCAGCTTAACTCAAAAGGATGAGCAGTTCTTC
cdr3_length: 13
v_call: TRBV7-3
d_call: -
j_call: TRBJ2-1
clone_size: -

cdr3_aa: CASSPPGTYGYTF
cdr3_nt: TGTGCCAGCAGCCCCCCAGGGACCTATGGCTACACCTTC
cdr3_length: 13
v_call: TRBV6-6
d_call: -
j_call: TRBJ1-2
clone_size: few

cdr3_aa: CASSVLDSLNEKLFF
cdr3_nt: TGTGCCAGCAGCGTATTGGACAGTCTGAATGAAAAACTGTTTTTT
cdr3_length: 15
v_call: TRBV9
d_call: -
j_call: TRBJ1-4
clone_size: -

cdr3_aa: CAWSHGTTSYGYTF
cdr3_nt: TGTGCCTGGAGCCACGGGACAACTAGCTATGGCTACACCTTC
cdr3_length: 14
v_call: TRBV30
d_call: -
j_call: TRBJ1-2
clone_size: -

cdr3_aa: CASSGTTGVNQPQHF
cdr3_nt: TGTGCCAGCAGTGGGACAACAGGGGTGAATCAGCCCCAGCATTTT
cdr3_length: 15
v_call: TRBV6-1
d_call: TRBD1
j_call: TRBJ1-5
clone_size: -

cdr3_aa: CASSRGGSNEKLFF
cdr3_nt: TGTGCCAGCAGCCGAGGGGGATCTAATGAAAAACTGTTTTTT
cdr3_length: 14
v_call: TRBV5-8
d_call: -
j_call: TRBJ1-4
clone_size: -

cdr3_aa: CASSQTGSNTGELFF
cdr3_nt: TGCGCCAGCAGTCAAACAGGGTCCAACACCGGGGAGCTGTTTTTT
cdr3_length: 15
v_call: TRBV5-1
d_call: -
j_call: TRBJ2-2
clone_size: -

cdr3_aa: CASGRDSSSYEQYF
cdr3_nt: TGCGCCAGCGGAAGGGACAGTTCCTCCTACGAGCAGTACTTC
cdr3_length: 14
v_call: TRBV5-1
d_call: TRBD1
j_call: TRBJ2-7
clone_size: -

cdr3_aa: CASSTPGGGGEQYF
cdr3_nt: TGTGCCAGCAGCACCCCGGGAGGGGGCGGCGAGCAGTACTTC
cdr3_length: 14
v_call: TRBV4-2
d_call: -
j_call: TRBJ2-7
clone_size: once

cdr3_aa: CATIGRTGNTEAFF
cdr3_nt: TGTGCCACCATAGGAAGGACAGGGAACACTGAAGCTTTCTTT
cdr3_length: 14
v_call: TRBV2
d_call: TRBD1
j_call: TRBJ1-1
clone_size: -

cdr3_aa: CASTPVPLSGYTF
cdr3_nt: TGTGCCAGCACTCCCGTCCCGTTGAGCGGCTACACCTTC
cdr3_length: 13
v_call: TRBV6-1
d_call: -
j_call: TRBJ1-2
clone_size: few

cdr3_aa: CAWNRGNTIYF
cdr3_nt: TGTGCCTGGAACAGGGGAAACACCATATATTTT
cdr3_length: 11
v_call: TRBV30
d_call: -
j_call: TRBJ1-3
clone_size: few

cdr3_aa: CASSLADNEQFF
cdr3_nt: TGTGCCAGCTCACTGGCGGACAATGAGCAGTTCTTC
cdr3_length: 12
v_call: TRBV18
d_call: -
j_call: TRBJ2-1
clone_size: -

cdr3_aa: CASSLGLADVENF
cdr3_nt: TGTGCCAGCAGCTTGGGACTAGCGGACGTCGAAAACTTC
cdr3_length: 13
v_call: TRBV6-1
d_call: TRBD2
j_call: TRBJ2-4
clone_size: few

cdr3_aa: CASSRLGGHLFHGYTF
cdr3_nt: TGTGCCAGCAGCCGTCTTGGAGGGCACCTTTTTCATGGCTACACCTTC
cdr3_length: 16
v_call: TRBV5-8
d_call: -
j_call: TRBJ1-2
clone_size: -

cdr3_aa: CASSPLGQSTDTQYF
cdr3_nt: TGTGCCAGCTCACCACTCGGGCAGTCCACAGATACGCAGTATTTT
cdr3_length: 15
v_call: TRBV18
d_call: -
j_call: TRBJ2-3
clone_size: once

cdr3_aa: CASNQGATNYGYTF
cdr3_nt: TGTGCCAGCAACCAGGGGGCGACCAACTATGGCTACACCTTC
cdr3_length: 14
v_call: TRBV28
d_call: TRBD1
j_call: TRBJ1-2
clone_size: -

cdr3_aa: CASSLRGLLNTGELFF
cdr3_nt: TGTGCCAGCAGCCTAAGGGGACTACTGAACACCGGGGAGCTGTTTTTT
cdr3_length: 16
v_call: TRBV11-2
d_call: TRBD2
j_call: TRBJ2-2
clone_size: -

cdr3_aa: CASRGQGSPGELFF
cdr3_nt: TGTGCCAGCAGGGGACAGGGGAGTCCCGGGGAGCTGTTTTTT
cdr3_length: 14
v_call: TRBV27
d_call: TRBD1
j_call: TRBJ2-2
clone_size: -

cdr3_aa: CASSHSGLGQETQYF
cdr3_nt: TGCGCCAGCAGCCACTCCGGCCTCGGGCAAGAGACCCAGTACTTC
cdr3_length: 15
v_call: TRBV4-1
d_call: -
j_call: TRBJ2-5
clone_size: -

cdr3_aa: CASTDTEAFF
cdr3_nt: TGTGCCAGCACCGACACTGAAGCTTTCTTT
cdr3_length: 10
v_call: TRBV28
d_call: -
j_call: TRBJ1-1
clone_size: -

cdr3_aa: CASSLFGGGEMSGNTIYF
cdr3_nt: TGCGCCAGCAGCTTGTTCGGAGGGGGCGAAATGTCTGGAAACACCATATATTTT
cdr3_length: 18
v_call: TRBV5-1
d_call: TRBD1
j_call: TRBJ1-3
clone_size: -

cdr3_aa: CASSSSAGASFYEQYF
cdr3_nt: TGTGCCAGCAGCTCCTCGGCGGGAGCCTCTTTCTACGAGCAGTACTTC
cdr3_length: 16
v_call: TRBV9
d_call: TRBD2
j_call: TRBJ2-7
clone_size: -

cdr3_aa: CASSGFSNQPQHF
cdr3_nt: TGTGCCAGTAGCGGCTTTAGCAATCAGCCCCAGCATTTT
cdr3_length: 13
v_call: TRBV19
d_call: -
j_call: TRBJ1-5
clone_size: -

cdr3_aa: CASSVLSGSSTDTQYF
cdr3_nt: TGTGCCAGCAGCGTACTTAGCGGGAGTTCTACAGATACGCAGTATTTT
cdr3_length: 16
v_call: TRBV9
d_call: TRBD2
j_call: TRBJ2-3
clone_size: -

cdr3_aa: CASSADRGNQPQHF
cdr3_nt: TGTGCCAGCAGTGCGGACAGGGGCAATCAGCCCCAGCATTTT
cdr3_length: 14
v_call: TRBV28
d_call: TRBD1
j_call: TRBJ1-5
clone_size: -

cdr3_aa: CASKILAGGSDEQFF
cdr3_nt: TGTGCCAGCAAGATTCTAGCGGGAGGGAGCGATGAGCAGTTCTTC
cdr3_length: 15
v_call: TRBV2
d_call: TRBD2
j_call: TRBJ2-1
clone_size: -

cdr3_aa: CASSFEGITGAEQYF
cdr3_nt: TGCGCCAGCAGCTTTGAGGGGATCACCGGGGCCGAGCAGTACTTC
cdr3_length: 15
v_call: TRBV5-1
d_call: -
j_call: TRBJ2-7
clone_size: -

cdr3_aa: CASSRLAGNNEQFF
cdr3_nt: TGTGCCAGCAGTCGTCTAGCGGGTAACAATGAGCAGTTCTTC
cdr3_length: 14
v_call: TRBV6-6
d_call: TRBD2
j_call: TRBJ2-1
clone_size: -

cdr3_aa: CASSYRAGWLSEAFF
cdr3_nt: TGTGCCAGCAGTTACCGGGCAGGGTGGTTGTCTGAAGCTTTCTTT
cdr3_length: 15
v_call: TRBV6-5
d_call: -
j_call: TRBJ1-1
clone_size: -

cdr3_aa: CSVVVGAADGYTF
cdr3_nt: TGCAGCGTTGTGGTGGGGGCTGCCGATGGCTACACCTTC
cdr3_length: 13
v_call: TRBV29-1
d_call: -
j_call: TRBJ1-2
clone_size: few

cdr3_aa: CASSPAAADTQYF
cdr3_nt: TGTGCCAGCTCCCCAGCCGCGGCAGATACGCAGTATTTT
cdr3_length: 13
v_call: TRBV18
d_call: -
j_call: TRBJ2-3
clone_size: -

cdr3_aa: CASSSGAGYEQYF
cdr3_nt: TGTGCCAGCAGTTCAGGAGCCGGCTACGAGCAGTACTTC
cdr3_length: 13
v_call: TRBV28
d_call: -
j_call: TRBJ2-7
clone_size: -

cdr3_aa: CASSPRGLGRDSGNTIYF
cdr3_nt: TGTGCCAGCAGCCCAAGGGGCCTGGGGCGCGATTCTGGAAACACCATATATTTT
cdr3_length: 18
v_call: TRBV7-6
d_call: -
j_call: TRBJ1-3
clone_size: -

cdr3_aa: CASSMMAPAYNEQFF
cdr3_nt: TGTGCCAGCAGTATGATGGCCCCTGCCTACAATGAGCAGTTCTTC
cdr3_length: 15
v_call: TRBV27
d_call: -
j_call: TRBJ2-1
clone_size: -

cdr3_aa: CASSYSILGRGYGYTF
cdr3_nt: TGTGCCAGCAGTTACTCGATCCTTGGCAGGGGCTATGGCTACACCTTC
cdr3_length: 16
v_call: TRBV6-5
d_call: -
j_call: TRBJ1-2
clone_size: -

cdr3_aa: CASSLGQQETQYF
cdr3_nt: TGTGCCAGCAGCTTAGGACAGCAAGAGACCCAGTACTTC
cdr3_length: 13
v_call: TRBV7-2
d_call: -
j_call: TRBJ2-5
clone_size: -

cdr3_aa: CASSRTQETEAFF
cdr3_nt: TGCGCCAGCAGCCGGACCCAGGAGACTGAAGCTTTCTTT
cdr3_length: 13
v_call: TRBV5-1
d_call: -
j_call: TRBJ1-1
clone_size: once